Presented here are 24 T cell receptor beta chains from one specimen sequenced in a study of radiotherapy plus CTLA-4 blockade in lung cancer. Assay: immunoSEQ multiplex PCR; the TCRdb copy retains only in-frame clones and omits some. Of 60,000 to 65,000 clones listed, approximately 77% are singletons. This sample comprised peripheral blood, obtained from a patient treated with radiotherapy plus ipilimumab. Every receptor here comes from a human donor with non-small cell lung cancer who had a complete response to radiotherapy plus ipilimumab.

The CDR3 sequence: CASSEAAGGTGELFF. In DNA, the CDR3 is TGCGCCAGCAGTGAGGCGGCGGGAGGGACCGGGGAGCTGTTTTTT. V usage is TRBV10-1 and J usage is TRBJ2-2; 9 bases agree with TRBD2. J lost 5 bases, V lost 2 bases, and 3 bases had no gene match. Germline CDR1 and CDR2: WNHNN and SYGVQD (reference sequence). CDR3 length: 15 residues.

V usage is TRBV6-1 and J usage is TRBJ2-7; D is uncertain. CDR1 is MNHNS and CDR2 is SASEGT in the germline V gene. This CDR3 comprises 13 residues. Deletions cut 7 bases from V and 2 bases from J, with 12 bases between. CDR3 region: CASNRQWTYEQYV. For the CDR3, the DNA is TGTGCCAGCAATCGGCAATGGACCTACGAGCAGTACGTC.

The V and J genes are TRBV7-8 and TRBJ2-7; TRBD2 might be the D (5 bases). The CDR3 runs 14 residues. With 1 base removed from V and 4 bases from J, the gap between germline ends came to 11 bases. Looked up from germline, CDR1 is SGHVS and CDR2 is FQNEAQ. The CDR3 loop reads CASSLGPSGYEQYV. CDR3 nucleotide sequence: TGTGCCAGCAGCTTAGGACCCTCGGGGTACGAGCAGTACGTC.

This chain connects TRBV5-1 to TRBJ2-2; 11 nucleotides match TRBD1. Germline loops: CDR1 SGHRS, CDR2 YFSETQ. This CDR3 region has 16 residues. The junction had 9 bases not matched to a gene; V was cut back by 4 bases and J by 7 bases. The CDR3: CASSTGTGGRIGELFF. The CDR3, as DNA: TGCGCCAGCAGCACAGGGACAGGGGGAAGAATCGGGGAGCTGTTTTTT. The whole variable domain, filled in from reference TRBV5-1 and TRBJ2-2, reads KAGVTQTPRYLIKTRGQQVTLSCSPISGHRSVSWYQQTPGQGLQFLFEYFSETQRNKGNFPGRFSGRQFSNSRSEMNVSTLELGDSALYLCASSTGTGGRIGELFFGEGSRLTVL.

The J gene is TRBJ2-2, the V gene TRBV7-2; D gene uncertain. V lost 5 bases and J lost 0, with 13 bases in between. Per germline, CDR1 SGHTA and CDR2 FQGNSA. The CDR3 consists of 16 residues. CDR3 region: CASSPGRLANTGELFF. The DNA for the CDR3 is TGTGCCAGCAGCCCCGGACGTCTAGCGAACACCGGGGAGCTGTTTTTT.

This clone has only a few counts. This chain links TRBV10-3 with TRBJ1-2; D perhaps matches TRBD1 (6 bases). Germline-derived CDR1 and CDR2 are ENHRY and SYGVKD. The CDR3 contains 11 residues. V was shortened by 1 base and J by 13 bases, with 10 bases between the two germline ends. The CDR3 sequence is CAISEFAGVTF. DNA of the CDR3: TGTGCCATCAGTGAGTTTGCAGGGGTCACCTTC.

This clone has a single count. This chain connects TRBV13 to TRBJ2-7; 7 bases agree with TRBD2. The germline gives CDR1 PRHDT, CDR2 FYEKMQ (reference sequence). Trimming removed 4 bases from V and 5 bases from J; junction bases left unmatched: 5. CDR3 length: 13 residues. CDR3 residues: CASSSRGFDEQYF. The DNA for the CDR3 is TGTGCCAGCAGCTCGCGGGGGTTCGACGAGCAGTACTTC.

This clone has a handful of counts. This chain uses TRBV5-5 with TRBJ1-2, with 7 bases identical to TRBD1. Losses at the gene ends were 4 bases for V and 4 bases for J; bases not matched to a gene: 10. Looked up from germline, CDR1 is SGHKS and CDR2 is YYEKEE (reference sequence). This CDR3 contains 15 residues. In DNA form, the CDR3 reads TGTGCCAGCAGCCTGATCGCAGGGGGGACCTATGGCTACACCTTC. Its protein is CASSLIAGGTYGYTF.

CDR3 residues: CASSATDTQYF. The CDR3 region has the DNA TGCGCCAGCAGCGCCACAGATACGCAGTATTTT. V is TRBV5-1 and J is TRBJ2-3; D not resolved. The CDR3 contains 11 residues. Germline loops: CDR1 SGHRS, CDR2 YFSETQ. Trimming removed 4 bases at V and 2 bases at J, with 2 bases between.

This clone was seen only once. CDR3 nucleotide sequence: TGTGCCACCCCGGCGCTCTATGGCTACACCTTC. Translation: CATPALYGYTF. V usage is TRBV9 and J usage is TRBJ1-2; D is unresolved. V was trimmed by 9 bases and J by 4 bases, leaving 10 bases between them. The CDR3 length is 11 residues. CDR1 is SGDLS and CDR2 is YYNGEE in the germline V gene.

This rearrangement joins TRBV7-8 to TRBJ1-5; D gene unclear. V dropped 0 bases and J dropped 3 bases, with 6 bases sitting between them. Germline loops: CDR1 SGHVS, CDR2 FQNEAQ. The CDR3 is 14 residues long. The CDR3, as DNA: TGTGCCAGCAGCTTAGCAATAGACAATCAGCCCCAGCATTTT. This translates into CASSLAIDNQPQHF.

The V and J genes are TRBV11-2 and TRBJ1-2; D is unclear. The CDR3 is 13 residues long. Germline V lookup: CDR1 SGHAT, CDR2 FQNNGV. The V end lost 5 bases, the J end lost 8 bases, and 15 bases lay between the germline ends. The CDR3 DNA sequence: TGTGCCAGCAGCCCTCGCGGGGTTGGCGGCTACACCTTC. Its translation is CASSPRGVGGYTF.

CDR3 coding DNA: TGCGCCAGCAGCCAAGCCCGGGACCTTAGCACCGGGGAGCTGTTTTTT. Translating it yields CASSQARDLSTGELFF. The chain recombines TRBV4-3 with TRBJ2-2, with D perhaps assigned TRBD1 or TRBD2 (5 bases each). Trimming pared 1 base from V and 4 bases from J, leaving 13 bases between. Germline V gives CDR1 LGHNA, CDR2 YSLEER. The CDR3 runs to 16 residues.

Comments on this clone: Other DNA sequences in this specimen translate into the identical CDR3. The CDR3 loop is CASSPGGSGANVLTF. In DNA, the CDR3 is TGCGCCAGCAGCCCTGGGGGATCTGGGGCCAACGTCCTGACTTTC. The chain employs TRBV5-1 and TRBJ2-6; D possibly uses TRBD1 or TRBD2 (5 bases each). Trimming removed 4 bases at V and 1 base at J, with 9 bases between. In germline, CDR1 is SGHRS, CDR2 YFSETQ. The CDR3 extends over 15 amino acids.

The rearrangement links TRBV18 to TRBJ2-7, with TRBD2 matching over 7 bases. V gave up 6 bases and J gave up 6 bases; unmatched junction bases: 14. Looked up from germline, CDR1 is KGHSH and CDR2 is LQKENI. CDR3 length equals 15 residues. This CDR3 reads CASSGTFERGFEQYF. The CDR3 DNA sequence: TGTGCCAGCTCCGGCACGTTTGAGCGGGGTTTCGAGCAGTACTTC.

The DNA for the CDR3 is TGCGCCAGCAGCCAAGTAGCCGGGTTCGGCGAAAAACTGTTTTTT. Its protein product is CASSQVAGFGEKLFF. The chain employs TRBV4-1 and TRBJ1-4; D is unclear. CDR1 and CDR2 from the germline V gene are MGHRA and YSYEKL. The CDR3 has 15 residues. V was trimmed by 1 base and J by 8 bases, leaving 14 bases between them.

Only a few counts were recorded for this clone. The chain joins TRBV5-6 to TRBJ2-7; maybe TRBD1 (5 bases). CDR1 SGHDT and CDR2 YYEEEE come from the germline V gene. The CDR3 runs 12 residues. Trimming pared 0 bases from V and 7 bases from J, leaving 8 bases between. The CDR3 loop is CASSLGTGEQYV. CDR3 bases: TGTGCCAGCAGCTTGGGAACAGGTGAGCAGTACGTC.

The chain joins TRBV19 to TRBJ1-2; TRBD1 matches 9 bases. Germline V lookup: CDR1 LNHDA, CDR2 SQIVND (reference sequence). V lost 7 bases to trimming and J lost 8 bases; unmatched junction nucleotides: 5. The CDR3 has 12 amino acids. The CDR3 DNA sequence: TGTGCCAGTAAACAGGGGGCGGGCGGCTACACCTTC. This codes for CASKQGAGGYTF.

The rearrangement uses TRBV9 and TRBJ2-3; D is perhaps TRBD1 (5 bases). This CDR3 is 13 amino acids long. The germline CDR1 and CDR2 sequences are SGDLS and YYNGEE. Trimming removed 3 bases at V and 6 bases at J, with 11 bases between. The CDR3 is CASSEHQGDTQYF. The CDR3 DNA is TGTGCCAGCAGCGAACACCAGGGCGATACGCAGTATTTT.

The chain links TRBV11-3 to TRBJ1-2; 7 nucleotides agree with TRBD1. J lost 4 bases, V lost 4 bases, and 6 bases had no gene match. Germline CDR1 is SGHNT and CDR2 is YENEEA. This CDR3 has 14 residues. The CDR3 is CASSWESGGYGYTF. As DNA, the CDR3 is TGTGCCAGCAGCTGGGAGTCAGGGGGCTATGGCTACACCTTC. The full variable domain, completed using reference TRBV11-3 and TRBJ1-2, is EAGVVQSPRYKIIEKKQPVAFWCNPISGHNTLYWYLQNLGQGPELLIRYENEEAVDDSQLPKDRFSAERLKGVDSTLKIQPAELGDSAVYLCASSWESGGYGYTFGSGTRLTVV.

The rearrangement uses TRBV5-1 and TRBJ1-6; TRBD1 might be the D (5 bases). The V gene lost 4 bases and the J gene lost 14 bases, with 22 bases spanning the gap. CDR3 length: 15 residues. Germline loops: CDR1 SGHRS, CDR2 YFSETQ. CDR3 in amino acids: CASSPEGAGRYTLHF. As DNA, the CDR3 is TGCGCCAGCAGCCCCGAAGGGGCAGGGCGTTATACCCTCCACTTT. The whole variable domain, remainder taken from reference TRBV5-1 and TRBJ1-6, is KAGVTQTPRYLIKTRGQQVTLSCSPISGHRSVSWYQQTPGQGLQFLFEYFSETQRNKGNFPGRFSGRQFSNSRSEMNVSTLELGDSALYLCASSPEGAGRYTLHFGNGTRLTVT.

This clone was observed a handful of times. The rearrangement uses TRBV12-5 and TRBJ2-7, with 8 bases aligning to TRBD1. J lost 2 bases, V lost 7 bases, and 7 bases had no gene match. The CDR3 runs to 14 residues. Germline CDR1 LGHNT, CDR2 FRNRAP. The CDR3 bases are TGTGCTAGTGCTCTCAGGGGGCTGACCTACGAGCAGTACTTC. It yields the protein CASALRGLTYEQYF.

In nucleotides, the CDR3 is TGTGCCAGCAGCCCCACCGGAGACACTGAAGCTTTCTTT. It codes for CASSPTGDTEAFF. V gene TRBV7-2 combines with J gene TRBJ1-1; D unclear. This CDR3 region has 13 residues. Germline loops: CDR1 SGHTA, CDR2 FQGNSA. Trimming removed 5 bases from V and 3 bases from J, with 10 bases in between.

The chain links TRBV4-3 to TRBJ2-1; a weak D match, TRBD2 (5 bases). V was cut by 0 bases and J by 0 bases, with 12 bases left in between. Germline CDR1 LGHNA, CDR2 YSLEER. This CDR3 is 17 amino acids long. CDR3: CASSQDAKRSSYNEQFF. DNA of the CDR3: TGCGCCAGCAGCCAAGACGCGAAGCGGAGCTCCTACAATGAGCAGTTCTTC.